One sample yielded the 31 T cell receptor beta chains listed below, sequenced in a study of blood T cell repertoires in COVID-19. Sequencing was performed with immunoSEQ multiplex PCR; in TCRdb, only in-frame clones are kept and a portion is missing. In the table there are approximately 27,000 clones, approximately 94% of which are singletons. The source material was peripheral blood. Every receptor here comes from a human donor with active COVID-19. The donor label of this sample is uncertain.

J is TRBJ2-4 and V is TRBV5-5; D gene unclear. Germline assignment: CDR1 SGHKS and CDR2 YYEKEE (reference sequence). Trimming removed 4 bases at V and 0 bases at J, with 11 bases between. The CDR3 has 15 amino acids. The CDR3 DNA follows: TGTGCCAGCAGCCTCGAGCTTCTAGCCAAAAACATTCAGTACTTC. It is translated as CASSLELLAKNIQYF.

This chain links TRBV6-6 with TRBJ2-2, with 12 bases that match TRBD2. The trim removed 5 bases at V and 4 bases at J, leaving 14 bases unmatched. This CDR3 has 19 residues. Germline V gene lookup returns CDR1 MNHNY and CDR2 SVGAGI (reference sequence). CDR3 in DNA: TGTGCCAGCAGTCCCCTAGCGGGGGGGCGGCCAAGGACCACCGGGGAGCTGTTTTTT. This encodes CASSPLAGGRPRTTGELFF.

This chain links TRBV5-1 with TRBJ2-5; D is possibly TRBD2 (6 bases). Germline V gene data show CDR1 as SGHRS and CDR2 as YFSETQ. Between the trimmed V and J ends, which lost 5 bases and 2 bases, there was a span of 22 bases. The CDR3 is made up of 17 amino acids. CDR3 protein: CASSRLSRGRGQETQYF. As DNA, the CDR3 is TGCGCCAGCAGTCGTCTGTCTAGAGGTCGGGGGCAAGAGACCCAGTACTTC.

The J gene is TRBJ1-2, the V gene TRBV6-5; 9 bases fit TRBD1. The CDR3 runs 14 residues. V trimming: 6 bases; J trimming: 4 bases; junction bases outside the gene matches: 6. From germline, CDR1 is MNHEY and CDR2 SVGAGI. CDR3 residues: CASRPSDRGYGYTF. In DNA, the CDR3 is TGTGCCAGCAGACCTTCGGACAGGGGCTATGGCTACACCTTC.

The J gene is TRBJ2-7, the V gene TRBV6-5, with 7 bases lining up with TRBD1. In germline, CDR1 is MNHEY, CDR2 SVGAGI. With 4 bases clipped from V and 5 bases from J, the junction kept 14 bases outside the gene matches. This CDR3 has 16 residues. CDR3 nucleotides: TGTGCCAGCAGTTCCTTAACAGGGGCGGCAAAGAACGAGCAGTACTTC. Residues: CASSSLTGAAKNEQYF.

The chain uses TRBV7-9 and TRBJ2-2, with D unresolved. V shed 2 bases and J shed 4 bases, with 8 bases lying between them. Germline V gives CDR1 SEHNR, CDR2 FQNEAQ (reference sequence). CDR3 size: 14 residues. CDR3: CASSLFASTGELFF. The DNA of the CDR3 is TGTGCCAGCAGCTTATTTGCGAGCACCGGGGAGCTGTTTTTT.

The genes are TRBV29-1 and TRBJ2-7, with TRBD2 matching over 12 bases. The germline V gene encodes CDR1 SQVTM and CDR2 ANQGSEA. This CDR3 has 14 amino acids. The J segment lost 5 bases and the V segment lost 1 base, leaving 3 bases of the junction unmatched. As DNA, the CDR3 is TGCAGCGTTGAAGTCGGACTAGCGGGACACGAGCAGTACTTC. Translating it yields CSVEVGLAGHEQYF.

This clone was counted a few times. The chain carries TRBV10-3 and TRBJ2-7; D might be TRBD1 (6 bases). Germline lookup yields CDR1 ENHRY and CDR2 SYGVKD. V was trimmed by 5 bases and J by 9 bases, leaving 20 bases between them. This CDR3 spans 14 amino acids. The CDR3 sequence is CAISPLTGASGQYF. CDR3 nucleotide sequence: TGTGCCATCAGTCCCTTGACAGGAGCCTCCGGGCAGTACTTC.

This sequence joins TRBV10-2 and TRBJ1-4; 10 bases align to TRBD1. Per germline, CDR1 WSHSY and CDR2 SAAADI. V lost 3 bases and J lost 1; bases outside the gene matches: 5. The CDR3 extends over 17 amino acids. The CDR3 DNA follows: TGCGCCAGCAGTGAACTCCGGGACAGGGGAACTAATGAAAAACTGTTTTTT. It is translated as CASSELRDRGTNEKLFF.

The chain carries TRBV3-1 (or the pseudogene TRBV3-2) and TRBJ1-1; D may be TRBD1 (5 bases). Germline-derived CDR1 and CDR2 are LGHDT and YNNKEL (reference sequence). The CDR3 is 15 residues long. Deletions cut 4 bases from V and 4 bases from J, with 16 bases between. CDR3 bases: TGTGCCAGCAGCCCACGCGGGGCCCTGGGCACTGAAGCTTTCTTT. Translating gives CASSPRGALGTEAFF.

Here the CDR3 reads CASSIRGQGHGYTF. The CDR3 bases are TGTGCCAGTAGTATAAGGGGCCAGGGGCATGGCTACACCTTC. V and J are TRBV19 and TRBJ1-2; a possible D gene is TRBD1 (6 bases). Germline CDR1 is LNHDA and CDR2 is SQIVND (reference sequence). Between the trimmed V and J ends, which lost 2 bases and 6 bases, there was a span of 13 bases. The CDR3 is made up of 14 amino acids.

The chain has TRBV4-3 and TRBJ2-2; D is possibly TRBD1 (6 bases). Trimming cost V 0 bases and J 4 bases, with 12 bases left between them. Germline CDR1 LGHNA, CDR2 YSLEER. The length of the CDR3 is 16 residues. The CDR3 loop reads CASSQDLGAVTGELFF. The CDR3 nucleotides read TGCGCCAGCAGCCAAGATTTGGGGGCGGTCACCGGGGAGCTGTTTTTT.

The chain recombines TRBV2 with TRBJ2-1; tentative D call: TRBD2 (6 bases). Per germline, CDR1 SNHLY and CDR2 FYNNEI. V lost 9 bases and J 8 bases, leaving 23 bases between the germline ends. The CDR3 sequence is 15 residues long. The CDR3 nucleotides read TGTGCCAGGGGGATGGAGGGAGTAAGGTTTGATGAGCAGTTCTTC. This gives the protein CARGMEGVRFDEQFF.

This chain joins TRBV4-1 and TRBJ1-1; D call uncertain. Germline values: CDR1 MGHRA, CDR2 YSYEKL. Trimming took 1 base from V and 7 from J, leaving 10 bases between them. This CDR3 has 13 residues. In DNA form, the CDR3 reads TGCGCCAGCAGCCAAGCTATCGAGGGTGAAGCTTTCTTT. It yields the protein CASSQAIEGEAFF.

The chain employs TRBV11-2 and TRBJ1-4; D is perhaps TRBD1 (5 bases). V was clipped by 3 bases and J by 2 bases, with 10 bases between them. Germline CDR1 reads SGHAT; CDR2 reads FQNNGV. The CDR3 extends over 15 amino acids. The CDR3 DNA reads as TGTGCCAGCAGCTTCGGGGGTGTCACTAATGAAAAACTGTTTTTT. It codes for CASSFGGVTNEKLFF.

The J gene is TRBJ2-1, the V gene TRBV3-1 (or the pseudogene TRBV3-2), with no clear D. The CDR3 spans 14 residues. Germline-derived CDR1 and CDR2 are LGHDT and YNNKEL (reference sequence). Trimming removed 6 bases from V and 7 bases from J, with 16 bases in between. The CDR3 DNA follows: TGTGCCAGCAGGCAGCGTGCACACCCGAATGAGCAGTTCTTC. It is translated as CASRQRAHPNEQFF.

The chain recombines TRBV11-2 with TRBJ2-7; D call uncertain. Between the trimmed V and J ends, which lost 5 bases and 3 bases, there was a span of 11 bases. Per germline, CDR1 SGHAT and CDR2 FQNNGV. This CDR3 has 13 residues. CDR3 amino acids: CASSPLFRYEQYF. The CDR3 DNA reads TGTGCCAGCAGCCCGTTATTCCGCTACGAGCAGTACTTC.

This sequence joins TRBV11-2 and TRBJ2-7, with D possibly TRBD2 on 5 matching bases. Germline assignment: CDR1 SGHAT and CDR2 FQNNGV. The CDR3 is made up of 14 amino acids. V lost 4 bases to trimming and J lost 4 bases, with 14 bases between them. The CDR3 DNA sequence: TGTGCCAGCAGCTGGAGGACTGTTCCTTACGAGCAGTACTTC. It encodes CASSWRTVPYEQYF.

V gene TRBV5-1 combines with J gene TRBJ2-1; 8 bases align to TRBD1. This CDR3 is built from 15 residues. Germline CDR1 is SGHRS and CDR2 is YFSETQ. V shed 6 bases, J shed 0 bases, and the junction held 5 bases outside the gene matches. This chain's CDR3 is CASTPGTGSYNEQFF. The DNA for the CDR3 is TGCGCCAGCACTCCCGGGACAGGCTCCTACAATGAGCAGTTCTTC.

The chain joins TRBV7-6 to TRBJ1-1, with D possibly being TRBD1 (5 bases). CDR3 length equals 15 residues. Trimming removed 1 base at V and 2 bases at J, with 11 bases between. Germline values: CDR1 SGHVS, CDR2 FNYEAQ. The CDR3 DNA follows: TGTGCCAGCAGCTTAGATTACGACAGTAACACTGAAGCTTTCTTT. Its protein product is CASSLDYDSNTEAFF.

V is TRBV6-5 and J is TRBJ1-4, with 11 bases that match TRBD1. The CDR3 has 16 residues. Germline V gene lookup returns CDR1 MNHEY and CDR2 SVGAGI. The junction had 2 bases not matched to a gene; V was cut back by 4 bases and J by 1 base. The CDR3 loop reads CASSSGQGGTNEKLFF. As DNA, the CDR3 is TGTGCCAGCAGTTCGGGACAGGGGGGAACTAATGAAAAACTGTTTTTT.

The J gene is TRBJ1-1, the V gene TRBV7-9; 11 bases line up with TRBD1. Germline loops: CDR1 SEHNR, CDR2 FQNEAQ (reference sequence). This CDR3 has 16 residues. After removal of 5 bases from V and 1 base from J, the junction contained 6 bases not matched to a gene. CDR3 protein: CASSRTGGAENTEAFF. The CDR3 DNA is TGTGCCAGCAGCCGGACAGGGGGCGCTGAGAACACTGAAGCTTTCTTT.

The genes are TRBV19 and TRBJ2-7; TRBD1 matches at 10 bases. Germline V gene lookup returns CDR1 LNHDA and CDR2 SQIVND (reference sequence). The length of the CDR3 is 14 residues. The CDR3 DNA is TGTGCTGCTATTGCGGACAGGGGGTTAGACGAGCAGTACTTC. Translation: CAAIADRGLDEQYF.

This chain connects TRBV6-4 to TRBJ2-1; D unclear. There are 18 residues in the CDR3. V lost 5 bases and J lost 0, with 20 bases in between. Germline CDR1 and CDR2: MRHNA and SNTAGT. CDR3 DNA: TGTGCCAGCAGTCCGTTACTACCGCTCCCGAGCTCCTACAATGAGCAGTTCTTC. It codes for CASSPLLPLPSSYNEQFF.

V and J are TRBV5-1 and TRBJ2-1; D not certain. The CDR3 has 14 amino acids. From germline, CDR1 is SGHRS and CDR2 YFSETQ. Trimming shortened V by 4 bases and J by 3 bases, and 11 bases separated the two germline ends. In DNA form, the CDR3 reads TGCGCCAGCAGCCCCTCCAGGCTCTACAATGAGCAGTTCTTC. This gives the protein CASSPSRLYNEQFF.

The CDR3 bases are TGCAGCGTTGACCCAGGACAGTTAAGAGCCTACGAGCAGTACTTC. Translated, it gives CSVDPGQLRAYEQYF. The V and J genes are TRBV29-1 and TRBJ2-7; D is possibly TRBD1 (6 bases). Trimming shortened V by 3 bases and J by 2 bases, and 17 bases separated the two germline ends. There are 15 residues in the CDR3. Per germline, CDR1 SQVTM and CDR2 ANQGSEA.

This rearrangement joins TRBV4-2 to TRBJ2-1, with 11 bases aligning to TRBD2. Germline loops: CDR1 LGHNA, CDR2 YNFKEQ. Trimming at V came to 3 bases and at J to 5 bases, leaving 6 bases not matched to a gene. The CDR3 has 16 amino acids. CDR3 nucleotides: TGTGCCAGCAGCCACCTCCTAGCGGGGGGCAACAATGAGCAGTTCTTC. Protein product: CASSHLLAGGNNEQFF.

This chain connects TRBV2 to TRBJ2-2; tentatively, D is TRBD2 (5 bases). CDR1 is SNHLY and CDR2 is FYNNEI in the germline V gene. V shed 4 bases and J shed 0 bases, with 9 bases lying between them. This CDR3 contains 15 residues. The CDR3 sequence is CASSGAAANTGELFF. CDR3 sequence (DNA): TGTGCCAGCAGTGGAGCGGCCGCGAACACCGGGGAGCTGTTTTTT.

The chain links TRBV18 to TRBJ1-2, with 9 bases matching TRBD1. Germline loops: CDR1 KGHSH, CDR2 LQKENI. The CDR3 length is 15 residues. The J segment lost 6 bases and the V segment lost 3 bases, leaving 8 bases of the junction unmatched. The CDR3 DNA sequence: TGTGCCAGCTCACCTTGGGACAGGGATACGCATGGCTACACCTTC. Protein product: CASSPWDRDTHGYTF.

This clone was seen once. This chain links TRBV30 with TRBJ1-1, with D maybe TRBD1 (5 bases). From germline, CDR1 is GTSNPN and CDR2 SVGIG (reference sequence). V lost 3 bases and J lost 2, with 10 bases in between. This CDR3 has 13 residues. The CDR3 bases are TGTGCCTGGAGCGGGCAGGGTAACACTGAAGCTTTCTTT. The encoded protein is CAWSGQGNTEAFF.

The chain uses TRBV5-4 and TRBJ2-3; 10 bases are a match to TRBD2. The CDR3 sequence is 16 residues long. V gave up 1 base and J gave up 3 bases; unmatched junction bases: 5. Germline V gene lookup returns CDR1 SGHNT and CDR2 YYREEE (reference sequence). The CDR3 DNA reads TGTGCCAGCAGCTTGAAGCTAGCGGGGGCGACAGATACGCAGTATTTT. Translating it yields CASSLKLAGATDTQYF.